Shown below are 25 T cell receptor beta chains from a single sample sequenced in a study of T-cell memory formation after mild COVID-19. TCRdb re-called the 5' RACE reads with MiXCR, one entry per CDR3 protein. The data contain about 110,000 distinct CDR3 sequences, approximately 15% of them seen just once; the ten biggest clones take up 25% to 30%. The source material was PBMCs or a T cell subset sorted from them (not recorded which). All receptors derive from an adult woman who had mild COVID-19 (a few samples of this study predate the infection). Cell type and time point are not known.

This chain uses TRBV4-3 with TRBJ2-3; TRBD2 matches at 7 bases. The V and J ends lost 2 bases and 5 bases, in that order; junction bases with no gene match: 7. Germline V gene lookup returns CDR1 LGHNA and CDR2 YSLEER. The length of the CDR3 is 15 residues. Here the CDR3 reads CASSQYRVAGDTQYF. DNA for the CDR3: TGCGCCAGCAGCCAATACAGAGTAGCGGGAGATACGCAGTATTTT.

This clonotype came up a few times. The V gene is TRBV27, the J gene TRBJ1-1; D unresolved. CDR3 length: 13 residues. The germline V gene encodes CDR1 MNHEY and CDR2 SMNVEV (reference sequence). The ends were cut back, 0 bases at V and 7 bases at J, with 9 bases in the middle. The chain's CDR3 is CASSLSWGVEAFF. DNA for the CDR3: TGTGCCAGCAGTTTATCGTGGGGAGTTGAAGCTTTCTTT.

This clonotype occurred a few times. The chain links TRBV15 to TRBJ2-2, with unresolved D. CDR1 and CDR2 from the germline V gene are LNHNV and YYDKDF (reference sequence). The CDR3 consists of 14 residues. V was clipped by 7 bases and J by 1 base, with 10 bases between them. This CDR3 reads CATTATLNTGELFF. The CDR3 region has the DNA TGTGCCACCACAGCTACCCTGAACACCGGGGAGCTGTTTTTT.

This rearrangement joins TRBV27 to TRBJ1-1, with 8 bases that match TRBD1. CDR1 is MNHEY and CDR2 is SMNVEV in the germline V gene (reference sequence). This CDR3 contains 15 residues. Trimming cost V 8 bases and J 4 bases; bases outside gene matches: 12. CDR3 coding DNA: TGTGCCAGCCGCACCATCGGACAGGGCCGCACTGAAGCTTTCTTT. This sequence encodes CASRTIGQGRTEAFF.

The CDR3, as DNA: TGCAGCGTTGTGGCGGATACCTACGAGCAGTACTTC. Translating gives CSVVADTYEQYF. V gene TRBV29-1 combines with J gene TRBJ2-7; D not resolved. CDR3 length equals 12 residues. Germline V gene lookup returns CDR1 SQVTM and CDR2 ANQGSEA. V lost 4 bases, J lost 2 bases, and 9 bases lay in between.

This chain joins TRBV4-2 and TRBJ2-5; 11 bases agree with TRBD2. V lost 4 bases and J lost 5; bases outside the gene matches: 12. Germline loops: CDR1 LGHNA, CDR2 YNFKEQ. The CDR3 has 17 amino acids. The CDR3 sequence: CASSPGRASGGWETQYF. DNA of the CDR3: TGTGCCAGCAGCCCAGGGAGGGCTAGCGGGGGGTGGGAGACCCAGTACTTC.

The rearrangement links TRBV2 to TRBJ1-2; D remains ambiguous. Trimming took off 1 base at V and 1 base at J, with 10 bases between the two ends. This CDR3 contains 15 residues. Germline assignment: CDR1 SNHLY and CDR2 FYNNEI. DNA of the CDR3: TGTGCCAGCAGTGAAGAGTTTACGGATAACTATGGCTACACCTTC. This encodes CASSEEFTDNYGYTF. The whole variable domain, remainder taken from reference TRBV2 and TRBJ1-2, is EPEVTQTPSHQVTQMGQEVILRCVPISNHLYFYWYRQILGQKVEFLVSFYNNEISEKSEIFDDQFSVERPDGSNFTLKIRSTKLEDSAMYFCASSEEFTDNYGYTFGSGTRLTVV.

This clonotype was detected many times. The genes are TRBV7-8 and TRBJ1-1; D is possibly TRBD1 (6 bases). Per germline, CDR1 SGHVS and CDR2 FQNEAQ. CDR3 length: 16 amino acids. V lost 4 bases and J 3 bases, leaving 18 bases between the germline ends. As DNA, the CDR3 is TGTGCCAGCAGCTCTGATAACAGGGATTGGGACACTGAAGCTTTCTTT. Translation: CASSSDNRDWDTEAFF.

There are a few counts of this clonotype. CDR3 loop: CASSQVDRGYEQYF. CDR3 DNA: TGCGCCAGCAGCCAGGTAGACAGGGGCTACGAGCAGTACTTC. The chain links TRBV4-1 to TRBJ2-7; 8 bases align to TRBD1. Trimming at V came to 3 bases and at J to 3 bases, leaving 4 bases not matched to a gene. The CDR3 runs to 14 residues. Per germline, CDR1 MGHRA and CDR2 YSYEKL.

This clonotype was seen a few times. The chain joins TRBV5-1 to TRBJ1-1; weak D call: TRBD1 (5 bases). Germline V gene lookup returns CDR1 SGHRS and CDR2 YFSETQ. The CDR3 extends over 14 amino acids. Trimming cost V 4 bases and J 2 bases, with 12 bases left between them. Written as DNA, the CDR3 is TGCGCCAGCAGCGCCCAGGACAAAAACACTGAAGCTTTCTTT. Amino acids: CASSAQDKNTEAFF.

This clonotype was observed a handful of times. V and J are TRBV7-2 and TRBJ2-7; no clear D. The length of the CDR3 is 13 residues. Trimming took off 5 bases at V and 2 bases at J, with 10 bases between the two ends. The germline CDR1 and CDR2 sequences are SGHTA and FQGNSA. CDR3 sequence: CASSPRSAYEQYF. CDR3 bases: TGTGCCAGCAGCCCCCGCAGCGCCTACGAGCAGTACTTC.

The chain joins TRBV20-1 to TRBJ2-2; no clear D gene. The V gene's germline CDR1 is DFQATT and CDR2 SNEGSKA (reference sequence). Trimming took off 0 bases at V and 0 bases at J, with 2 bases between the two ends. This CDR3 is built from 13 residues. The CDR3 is CSARDPNTGELFF. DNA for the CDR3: TGCAGTGCTAGAGATCCGAACACCGGGGAGCTGTTTTTT.

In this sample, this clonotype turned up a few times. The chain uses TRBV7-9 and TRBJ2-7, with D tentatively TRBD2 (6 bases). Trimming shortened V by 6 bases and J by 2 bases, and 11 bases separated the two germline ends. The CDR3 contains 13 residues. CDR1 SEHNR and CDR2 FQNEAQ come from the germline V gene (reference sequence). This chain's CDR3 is CASRTGETYEQYF. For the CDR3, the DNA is TGTGCCAGCAGGACGGGGGAAACCTACGAGCAGTACTTC.

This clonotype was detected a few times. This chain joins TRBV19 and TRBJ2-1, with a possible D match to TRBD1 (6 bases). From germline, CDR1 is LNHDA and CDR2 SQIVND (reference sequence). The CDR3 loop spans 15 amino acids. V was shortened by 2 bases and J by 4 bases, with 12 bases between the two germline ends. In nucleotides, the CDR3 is TGTGCCAGTAGTATAATATTAACAGGGTACAATGAGCAGTTCTTC. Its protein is CASSIILTGYNEQFF.

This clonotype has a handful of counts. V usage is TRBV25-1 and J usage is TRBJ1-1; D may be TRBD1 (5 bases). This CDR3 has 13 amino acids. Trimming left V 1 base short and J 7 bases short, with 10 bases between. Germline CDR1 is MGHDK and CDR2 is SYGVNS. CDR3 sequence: CASSESGTGEAFF. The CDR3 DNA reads TGTGCCAGCAGTGAATCTGGGACGGGTGAAGCTTTCTTT.

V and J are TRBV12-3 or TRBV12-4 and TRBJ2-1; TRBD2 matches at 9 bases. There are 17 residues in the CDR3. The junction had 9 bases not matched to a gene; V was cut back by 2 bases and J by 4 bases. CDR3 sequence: CASSLRGLAGIYNEQFF. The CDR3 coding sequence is TGTGCCAGCAGTTTAAGGGGTCTAGCGGGAATTTACAATGAGCAGTTCTTC.

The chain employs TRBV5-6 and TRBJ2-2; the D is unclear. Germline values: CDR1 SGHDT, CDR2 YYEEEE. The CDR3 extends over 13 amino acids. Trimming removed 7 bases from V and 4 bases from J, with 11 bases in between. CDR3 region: CASFSASTGELFF. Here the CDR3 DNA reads TGTGCCAGCTTCTCTGCGTCCACCGGGGAGCTGTTTTTT.

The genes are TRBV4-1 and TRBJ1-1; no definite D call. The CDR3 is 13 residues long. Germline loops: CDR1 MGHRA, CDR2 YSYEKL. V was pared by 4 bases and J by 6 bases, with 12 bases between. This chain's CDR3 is CASSPVQGPEAFF. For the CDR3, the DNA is TGCGCCAGCAGCCCAGTGCAAGGCCCTGAAGCTTTCTTT.

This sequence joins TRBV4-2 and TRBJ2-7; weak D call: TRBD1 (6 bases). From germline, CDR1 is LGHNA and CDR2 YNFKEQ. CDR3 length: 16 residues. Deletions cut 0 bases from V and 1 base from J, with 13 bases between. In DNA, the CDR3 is TGTGCCAGCAGCCAAGAGGGGGCAGGTACTTCCTACGAGCAGTACTTC. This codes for CASSQEGAGTSYEQYF.

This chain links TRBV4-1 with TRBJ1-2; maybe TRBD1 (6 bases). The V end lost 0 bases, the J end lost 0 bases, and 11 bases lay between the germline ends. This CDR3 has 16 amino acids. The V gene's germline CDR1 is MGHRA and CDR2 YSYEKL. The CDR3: CASSQDTGIPNYGYTF. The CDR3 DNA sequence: TGCGCCAGCAGCCAAGACACAGGGATCCCTAACTATGGCTACACCTTC.

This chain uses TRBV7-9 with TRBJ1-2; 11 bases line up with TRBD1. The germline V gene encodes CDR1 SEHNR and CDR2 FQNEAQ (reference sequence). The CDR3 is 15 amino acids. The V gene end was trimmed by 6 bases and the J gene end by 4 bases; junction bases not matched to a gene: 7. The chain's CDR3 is CASSPPGQGVYGYTF. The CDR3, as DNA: TGTGCCAGCAGTCCACCGGGACAGGGGGTCTATGGCTACACCTTC.

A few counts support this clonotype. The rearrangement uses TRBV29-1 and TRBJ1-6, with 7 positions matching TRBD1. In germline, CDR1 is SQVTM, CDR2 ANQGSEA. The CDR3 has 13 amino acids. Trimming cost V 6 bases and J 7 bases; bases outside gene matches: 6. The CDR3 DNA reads TGCAGCGTCCGACAGGGCGAAAATTCACCCCTCCACTTT. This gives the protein CSVRQGENSPLHF.

The CDR3 loop is CASSHGLSSSYEQYF. The CDR3, as DNA: TGTGCCAGCAGCCACGGGTTATCTAGCTCCTACGAGCAGTACTTC. The rearrangement joins TRBV7-9 to TRBJ2-7; D gene unclear. Trimming removed 5 bases at V and 0 bases at J, with 14 bases between. Germline values: CDR1 SEHNR, CDR2 FQNEAQ (reference sequence). This CDR3 contains 15 residues.

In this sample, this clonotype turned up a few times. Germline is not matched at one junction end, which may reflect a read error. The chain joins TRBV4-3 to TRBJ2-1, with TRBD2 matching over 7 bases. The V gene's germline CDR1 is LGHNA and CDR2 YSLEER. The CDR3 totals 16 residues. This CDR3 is CAGSQDRGVSGNEQFF. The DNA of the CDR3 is TGCGCCGGCAGCCAAGATCGGGGGGTTTCAGGGAATGAGCAGTTCTTC.

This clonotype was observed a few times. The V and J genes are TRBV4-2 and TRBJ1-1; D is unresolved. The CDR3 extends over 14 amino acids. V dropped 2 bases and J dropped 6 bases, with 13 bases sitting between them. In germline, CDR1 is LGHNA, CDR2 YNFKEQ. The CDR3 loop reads CASSQIQSWPEAFF. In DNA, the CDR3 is TGTGCCAGCAGCCAAATACAGAGCTGGCCTGAAGCTTTCTTT.